This record covers a single TCR beta chain. Original analysis: Reference gene primer amplification in the assay estimated nucleated cell counts. The method was immunoSEQ multiplex PCR; TCRdb's version includes in-frame clones alone and lacks a portion of them. V and J calls and clone size follow that table, whereas D and trimming were derived from the DNA. The sample includes about 170,000 clones, roughly 84% seen only once; the top ten take more than 7%. The source of the sample is a study of blood T cell repertoires in COVID-19. Germline V gene sequence: CDR1 SEHNR, CDR2 FQNEAQ (reference sequence). V was trimmed by 4 bases and J by 7 bases, leaving 11 bases between them. The CDR3 is 14 residues long.

The chain uses TRBV7-9 and TRBJ1-6; a possible D gene is TRBD1 (6 bases). The sequenced sample was peripheral blood. This TCR came from a woman of 80 years or more with active or convalescent COVID-19. For the CDR3, the DNA is TGTGCCAGCAGCTACAGGGAGGGAAATTCACCCCTCCACTTT. It yields the protein CASSYREGNSPLHF.